This TCR beta chain originates from a study of OX40 agonist ivuxolimab in advanced cancers. Turning to the study itself: Cancers in dose escalation were hepatocellular, melanoma, renal cell and head and neck. The study reported partial responses in three patients: one hepatocellular carcinoma, two cutaneous melanoma. Findings of the study overall: Some nonresponders likewise displayed low normalized T-cell clonal expansion.

Sequencing used immunoSEQ multiplex PCR; TCRdb keeps in-frame clones, though not all of them. The table lists about 26,000 clones, roughly 83% of them singletons. Cycle 7 day 1, cycle 4 day 1, and baseline were the timepoints at which blood was sampled. With regard to this clone: Its antigen is still unknown.

Trimming left V 0 bases short and J 1 base short, with 6 bases between. Germline lookup yields CDR1 MGHRA and CDR2 YSYEKL. The CDR3 runs to 14 residues. The chain joins TRBV4-1 to TRBJ1-1; D unclear. The sequence derives from an adult with an advanced solid tumor such as melanoma, head and neck, liver or kidney cancer. The sequencing used CD4+ or CD8+ T cells sorted from blood, collected in a trial of the OX40 agonist ivuxolimab. For the CDR3, the DNA is TGCGCCAGCAGCCAAGATACGGGGAACACTGAAGCTTTCTTT. Protein product: CASSQDTGNTEAFF.